The subject of this entry is one TCR beta chain. What antigen it recognizes has not been identified. The record has no base qualities; no much larger clone is one base away. This sample is part of a study of blood T cells in healthy people across ages (dated by TCRdb to the mid-2010s). In the study overall: In model experiments, template switching captured about one uniquely barcoded TCR beta cDNA molecule for every two T cells. Four age groups were formed from the donors: young (average about 16 years), middle-aged (around 41), aged (62) and long-lived (82). Using the same blood draw, the study looked at two additional independent replicas of 1 million unique cDNA reads for two donors, one aged 18 to 30 and the other aged 80 or older. To avoid experimental bias, donors of different ages were spread randomly across the sequencing lanes. To track age-related changes in TCR beta repertoire diversity, the study relied on deep sequencing normalized with unique cDNA molecular identifiers. Results and caveats for the whole study, not just this receptor: A strong correlation was found between observed TCR beta diversity and the percentage of naive T cells measured by flow cytometry. Compared with the aged group, the long-lived group had more naive CD4+ T cells, fewer expanded clones and increased TCR diversity, a pattern suggesting age selection. Observed TCR beta diversity per million T cells fell roughly linearly with age, and a significant reduction was already apparent by age around 44. Since profiling was done on bulk unsorted PBMCs, naive and antigen-experienced compartments could not be conclusively compared. The CMV infection status of donors was not known, potentially confounding age-related changes in expanded clonotypes. Estimates of total diversity from one million sequenced T cells were regarded as lower bounds and underestimates.

The protocol used for the library was 5' RACE. Sequencing was carried out with an Illumina HiSeq 2500. A second PCR of roughly 6 to 11 cycles was run with a J-beta primer mix and a sample-barcoded 5' primer. Each TCR beta cDNA molecule received a unique molecular identifier from a template-switch 5' adaptor carrying 12 random nucleotides. Each sample yielded at least 2.5 million CDR3-containing paired-end reads. First-strand cDNA synthesis was performed from all RNA using the Mint cDNA synthesis kit, with priming by a TRBC-specific oligonucleotide. Following uracil-DNA glycosylase treatment, a first 18-cycle PCR with universal primers M1SS and BC2_uni_R was performed on all cDNA. As for the authors' bioinformatics: Normalization of each sample was performed by random selection of 1 million high-quality reads, each carrying a distinct molecular identifier. Instead of being binned into consensus sequences, reads that shared molecular identifiers were thrown out. CDR3 identification, clonotype clustering and error correction used MiTCR with a Q25 quality threshold and the strictest error-elimination algorithm. A nonparametric unseen species model with Euler transformation was used to estimate lower-bound total TCR beta diversity. TCRdb reprocessed the public reads (quality trimming at Q25 with fastp, clone calling with MiXCR) and kept in-frame beta chains. Under each unique CDR3 protein, matching rows form one entry showing the most common genes and DNA. It is TCRdb's table, rather than the study itself, that gives the V and J calls and clone size. For this sample the table gives 1.5 million to 2 million distinct CDR3 sequences, of which roughly 27% were detected only once. The top ten clones comprise about 8% of the sample.

The 40 or so donors, aged about 6 to 95 years, were systemically healthy Caucasian individuals from Russia. Each donor gave approximately 9.4 milliliters of peripheral blood, drawn into EDTA-treated Vacutainer tubes. Ficoll-Paque density-gradient centrifugation was used to isolate PBMCs, with at least 7 million obtained per sample. Total RNA was extracted from PBMCs with Trizol reagent, with at least 5 micrograms obtained per sample. The percentages of naive CD45RAhigh/CD27high T cells were determined by flow cytometry on a PBMC aliquot from every donor. The V and J ends are trimmed by 4 bases and 0 bases, leaving 15 bases between them. Counted from cysteine to phenylalanine, this CDR3 has 16 amino acids. Just CDR3 DNA is preserved here, 48 bases in frame from base 1. The germline V gene sets CDR1 to SGHRS and CDR2 to YFSETQ.

This TCR came from a woman in her twenties or thirties in good health. The material sequenced was blood. The chain links TRBV5-1 with TRBJ2-3; the D region possibly corresponds to TRBD1 (7 bases align). In nucleotide form, the sequence is TGCGCCAGCAGCCTACCACAGGGGACTAGCACAGATACGCAGTATTTT. This gives the protein CASSLPQGTSTDTQYF.